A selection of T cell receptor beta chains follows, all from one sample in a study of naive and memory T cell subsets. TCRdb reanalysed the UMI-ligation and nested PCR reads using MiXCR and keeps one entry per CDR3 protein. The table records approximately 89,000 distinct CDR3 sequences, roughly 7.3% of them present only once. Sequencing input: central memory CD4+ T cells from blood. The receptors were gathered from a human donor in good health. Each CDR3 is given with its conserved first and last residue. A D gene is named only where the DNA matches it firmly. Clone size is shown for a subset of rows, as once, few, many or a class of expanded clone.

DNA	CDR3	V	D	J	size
TGTGCCAGCAGCTTAGGGGGACTAGCGTTGGAGACCCAGTACTTC	CASSLGGLALETQYF	TRBV5-6	TRBD2	TRBJ2-5	.
TGTGCCAGCAGCCCCGGAAAGGGTAGCGTAGCCAAAAACATTCAGTACTTC	CASSPGKGSVAKNIQYF	TRBV7-2	.	TRBJ2-4	many
TGTGCCAGCTCACCACCGACCCTGAACACTGAAGCTTTCTTT	CASSPPTLNTEAFF	TRBV18	.	TRBJ1-1	few
TGCAGCGCCGGGCACTCGGATACGCAGTATTTT	CSAGHSDTQYF	TRBV29-1	.	TRBJ2-3	medium-sized
TGTGCCAGCAGTGCCCCCGGGACAGGCCCTGGAAACACCATATATTTT	CASSAPGTGPGNTIYF	TRBV6-5	TRBD1	TRBJ1-3	few
TGCAGCGTTGCGGGACAGGGATACCAAGAGACCCAGTACTTC	CSVAGQGYQETQYF	TRBV29-1	TRBD1	TRBJ2-5	many
TGTGCCAGCAGTTTAAAGCGGGGGGGTAAAGAGACCCAGTACTTC	CASSLKRGGKETQYF	TRBV28	TRBD2	TRBJ2-5	.
TGCAGCGTTGGGGACAGAAGCAATCAGCCCCAGCATTTT	CSVGDRSNQPQHF	TRBV29-1	TRBD1	TRBJ1-5	many
TGCAGTGCTAGTCGACGAGACTCTGGGGCCAACGTCCTGACTTTC	CSASRRDSGANVLTF	TRBV20-1	.	TRBJ2-6	.
TGTGCCAGCAGCCAAGAGAGCCTAGCTAACTATGGCTACACCTTC	CASSQESLANYGYTF	TRBV3-1	.	TRBJ1-2	many
TGTGCCAGCAGCCACGACACAGGGGGCGATGGCTACACCTTC	CASSHDTGGDGYTF	TRBV7-2	TRBD1	TRBJ1-2	few
TGTGCCAGCAGCTTGGGAGGGGGGGTCGGGCAGTATTTT	CASSLGGGVGQYF	TRBV7-2	.	TRBJ2-3	few
TGTGCCAGCAGCACCCCTCCGGGACAGTACGAGCAGTACTTC	CASSTPPGQYEQYF	TRBV7-2	TRBD1	TRBJ2-7	many
TGTGCCAGCAGCCTGAGGGGTGGGGATGGCTACACCTTC	CASSLRGGDGYTF	TRBV2	.	TRBJ1-2	.
TGTGCCAGCAGCCAAGAGGGGGGGACAGGGGCGGTTCAGCCCCAGCATTTT	CASSQEGGTGAVQPQHF	TRBV3-1	TRBD1	TRBJ1-5	many
TGTGCCAGCACCCCAGGGGGCGCGGGAAATTCACCCCTCCACTTT	CASTPGGAGNSPLHF	TRBV11-2	TRBD1	TRBJ1-6	.
TGTGCCAGCAGCTTAGGTGGGACAGGGGGCGACACCGGGGAGCTGTTTTTT	CASSLGGTGGDTGELFF	TRBV5-4	TRBD1	TRBJ2-2	few
TGTGCCAGCAGTTATATAAAACAGGAGGCCTACGAGCAGTACTTC	CASSYIKQEAYEQYF	TRBV6-5	.	TRBJ2-7	.
TGTGCCTGGAGTGGTGGGGTTCTAGCCAAAAACATTCAGTACTTC	CAWSGGVLAKNIQYF	TRBV30	.	TRBJ2-4	many
TGTGCCAGCAGCTCGTCCGGGACAGGGGGCCTCGGGGAGCTGTTTTTT	CASSSSGTGGLGELFF	TRBV2	TRBD1	TRBJ2-2	.
TGTGCCAGCTCACCATCTGGGGGTGAAAAACTGTTTTTT	CASSPSGGEKLFF	TRBV18	.	TRBJ1-4	few
TGTGCCAGCAGTTTGTCGGGACAGGGCATACACGAGCAGTACTTC	CASSLSGQGIHEQYF	TRBV28	TRBD1	TRBJ2-7	many
TGCGCCAGCAGCCAAGCTAGGGACAGGGAAACCTACGAGCAGTACTTC	CASSQARDRETYEQYF	TRBV4-1	TRBD1	TRBJ2-7	few
TGTGCCAGCTCCCGAAGCGGGAGCCTCTACGAGCAGTACTTC	CASSRSGSLYEQYF	TRBV18	TRBD2	TRBJ2-7	few
TGTGCCAGCAGCTTAGCCGGGTATGGGGGCGGTGAGCAGTACTTC	CASSLAGYGGGEQYF	TRBV7-2	.	TRBJ2-7	few
TGCGCCAGCAGCTCTCCTAACAACAGGGCCGAGAAGACTGAAGCTTTCTTT	CASSSPNNRAEKTEAFF	TRBV5-1	.	TRBJ1-1	many
TGTGCCAGCAGGGCCTCTGGGGCCAACGTCCTGACTTTC	CASRASGANVLTF	TRBV7-9	.	TRBJ2-6	few
TGCAGTGCTAGACCACACAATGAGCAGTTCTTC	CSARPHNEQFF	TRBV20-1	.	TRBJ2-1	many
TGTGCCAGCAGCTTAGGCCCTCATTCGAGCTCCTACAATGAGCAGTTCTTC	CASSLGPHSSSYNEQFF	TRBV7-6	.	TRBJ2-1	.
TGTGCCAGCAGTTACGGACAGGGGGTGATAGGAACTGAAGCTTTCTTT	CASSYGQGVIGTEAFF	TRBV6-5	TRBD1	TRBJ1-1	many
TGTGCCAGCAGCCGTCCGGTGCGGGAAGGGAATGAGCAGTTCTTC	CASSRPVREGNEQFF	TRBV11-3	.	TRBJ2-1	many
TGTACCAGCAGCTCGCCAGGACTAGCGGGCGCAGATACGCAGTATTTT	CTSSSPGLAGADTQYF	TRBV13	TRBD2	TRBJ2-3	.
TGTGCCAGCTCACTAGACAGGGGGCGCGTTGGTATTTACGAGCAGTACTTC	CASSLDRGRVGIYEQYF	TRBV18	TRBD1	TRBJ2-7	few
TGTGCCAGCAGTTTGTGGGGGGGGCTTGGCAATCAGCCCCAGCATTTT	CASSLWGGLGNQPQHF	TRBV27	.	TRBJ1-5	many
TGTGCCGCCGGCTCCGGGACAGGGGTCAACAATGAGCAGTTCTTC	CAAGSGTGVNNEQFF	TRBV24-1	TRBD1	TRBJ2-1	many
TGTGCCAGCAGCCACGACATGAACAATCAGCCCCAGCATTTT	CASSHDMNNQPQHF	TRBV3-1	.	TRBJ1-5	.
TGTGCCAGCAGCAGACAGGGAGAAAACATTCAGTACTTC	CASSRQGENIQYF	TRBV7-9	TRBD1	TRBJ2-4	few
TGTGCCAGCAGCTTAACTGGGAACATGAACACTGAAGCTTTCTTT	CASSLTGNMNTEAFF	TRBV7-3	.	TRBJ1-1	many
TGTGCCAGCAGCTTATCACCCCTACAAGAGGGGCGCGGGGGGCAGTACTTC	CASSLSPLQEGRGGQYF	TRBV7-2	TRBD2	TRBJ2-7	few
TGTGCCAGCAGACCCGCGACAGAGAACACTGAAGCTTTCTTT	CASRPATENTEAFF	TRBV6-6	.	TRBJ1-1	many
TGTGCCAGCAGCCTGGGACAGACCTATGGCTACACCTTC	CASSLGQTYGYTF	TRBV27	TRBD1	TRBJ1-2	many
TGTGCCAGCAGCTCCGCTTTTGGGGACGAGCAGTACTTC	CASSSAFGDEQYF	TRBV7-2	.	TRBJ2-7	few
TGTGCCAGCAGCCGCAGGGTTACTAATGAAAAACTGTTTTTT	CASSRRVTNEKLFF	TRBV6-5	.	TRBJ1-4	many
TGTGCCACCAGCAGAGGCCGTCAGGGACCCCAAGAGACCCAGTACTTC	CATSRGRQGPQETQYF	TRBV15	.	TRBJ2-5	few
TGTGCCATCGGGCGGGGAACCACAGATACGCAGTATTTT	CAIGRGTTDTQYF	TRBV11-2	.	TRBJ2-3	.
TGTGCCAGCAAAAGAAACACCAAAGAGGCTGAAGCTTTCTTT	CASKRNTKEAEAFF	TRBV6-2/TRBV6-3	.	TRBJ1-1	.
TGCAGTGCTAGACGGGACAGGAGCAAGAACACTGAAGCTTTCTTT	CSARRDRSKNTEAFF	TRBV20-1	TRBD1	TRBJ1-1	many
TGTGCCAGCAGCTTGGGAAATAGGGGTTCTGGATCACCCCTCCACTTT	CASSLGNRGSGSPLHF	TRBV7-3	.	TRBJ1-6	many
TGTGCCAGCAGCCCCCCCTCGACAGGGGGACAGCCCCAGCATTTT	CASSPPSTGGQPQHF	TRBV28	TRBD1	TRBJ1-5	.
TGTGCCACCAGTGATCCGAAGAGGAAGACCCAGTACTTC	CATSDPKRKTQYF	TRBV24-1	.	TRBJ2-5	many
TGTGCCAGCAGTTCTAGGCAAGATACGCAGTATTTT	CASSSRQDTQYF	TRBV12-3/TRBV12-4	.	TRBJ2-3	many
TGTGCCAGCAGTGGGGGAATCTCAGATACGCAGTATTTT	CASSGGISDTQYF	TRBV7-1	.	TRBJ2-3	few
TGCGCCAGCAGCCAAGACTCAAGATTTTTGGTCCAGTACCAAGAGACCCAGTACTTC	CASSQDSRFLVQYQETQYF	TRBV4-3	.	TRBJ2-5	.
TGTGCCACCAGTGACGCCGGGGCTAATGAAAAACTGTTTTTT	CATSDAGANEKLFF	TRBV24-1	.	TRBJ1-4	many
TGCGCCAGCACCCGGGGTGGTGAGGGAGATACGCAGTATTTT	CASTRGGEGDTQYF	TRBV5-1	.	TRBJ2-3	many
TGCGCCAGCAGCCTTAAAGAATATTCACCCCTCCACTTT	CASSLKEYSPLHF	TRBV5-1	.	TRBJ1-6	many
TGCAGTGCTAGAGAAGTGGGACAGGGTTACGAGCAGTACTTC	CSAREVGQGYEQYF	TRBV20-1	TRBD1	TRBJ2-7	many
TGTGCCAGCAGTTACCTCATTGGGGTCCCCTCCTACGAGCAGTACTTC	CASSYLIGVPSYEQYF	TRBV27	.	TRBJ2-7	many
TGCAGTGCGTCCGGTGGGCTCGGTAGCAATCAGCCCCAGCATTTT	CSASGGLGSNQPQHF	TRBV20-1	.	TRBJ1-5	many